The 3 T cell receptor beta chains given below trace back to one sample, sequenced in a study of shared clonotypes between healthy human individuals. Method: immunoSEQ multiplex PCR; TCRdb's copy keeps in-frame clones and lacks some. The data hold around 1.9 million clones, with 85% to 95% observed a single time. Naive CD8 cells lacked CD45RO, underwent positive selection for CCR7 and left out terminally differentiated effector memory CD45RA+ cells. What was sequenced was naive CD8+ T cells from PBMCs. These receptors originate from a young man in good health. Some clones in this sample may be carry-over from other donors' samples.

V usage is TRBV9 and J usage is TRBJ2-1, with TRBD2 matching 10 bases. Germline loops: CDR1 SGDLS, CDR2 YYNGEE. V shed 0 bases, J shed 7 bases, and the junction held 16 bases outside the gene matches. The length of the CDR3 is 19 residues. CDR3 coding DNA: TGTGCCAGCAGCGTAGTCCTAGCGGGAGCCACTGAGAATTCGAATGAGCAGTTCTTC. Amino acids: CASSVVLAGATENSNEQFF. Together with reference TRBV9 and TRBJ2-1, the CDR3 gives the full variable domain: DSGVTQTPKHLITATGQRVTLRCSPRSGDLSVYWYQQSLDQGLQFLIQYYNGEERAKGNILERFSAQQFPDLHSELNLSSLELGDSALYFCASSVVLAGATENSNEQFFGPGTRLTVL.

Regarding this clone: Other DNA sequences in this sample translate to the same CDR3. The genes are TRBV9 and TRBJ2-7, with D possibly being TRBD2 (6 bases). Germline loops: CDR1 SGDLS, CDR2 YYNGEE. V lost 0 bases to trimming and J lost 3 bases, with 13 bases between them. The CDR3 has 15 amino acids. The DNA for the CDR3 is TGTGCCAGCAGCGTAGGGATCGCGGGGAGCTACGAGCAGTACTTC. It yields the protein CASSVGIAGSYEQYF.

This clone showed up just a few times. This chain's CDR3 is CAWKRKALNTEAFF. The CDR3 bases are TGTGCCTGGAAGAGGAAGGCTTTGAACACTGAAGCTTTCTTT. The chain recombines TRBV30 with TRBJ1-1, with D unclear. The V gene's germline CDR1 is GTSNPN and CDR2 SVGIG (reference sequence). The CDR3 is 14 amino acids. Trimming took 4 bases from V and 0 from J, leaving 12 bases between them.